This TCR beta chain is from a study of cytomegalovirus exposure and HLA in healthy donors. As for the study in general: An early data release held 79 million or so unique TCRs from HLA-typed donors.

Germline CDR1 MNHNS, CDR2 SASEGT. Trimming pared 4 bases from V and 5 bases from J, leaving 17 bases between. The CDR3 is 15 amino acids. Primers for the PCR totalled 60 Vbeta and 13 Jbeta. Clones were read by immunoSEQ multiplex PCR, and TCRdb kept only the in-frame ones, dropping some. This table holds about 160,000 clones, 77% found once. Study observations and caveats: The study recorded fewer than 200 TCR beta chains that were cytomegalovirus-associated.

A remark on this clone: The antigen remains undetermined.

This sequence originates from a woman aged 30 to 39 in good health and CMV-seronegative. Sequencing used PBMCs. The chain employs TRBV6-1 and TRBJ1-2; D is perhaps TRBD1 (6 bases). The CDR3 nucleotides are TGTGCCAGCAGTGCCACCACAGGACAGTCTTATGGCTACACCTTC. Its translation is CASSATTGQSYGYTF.